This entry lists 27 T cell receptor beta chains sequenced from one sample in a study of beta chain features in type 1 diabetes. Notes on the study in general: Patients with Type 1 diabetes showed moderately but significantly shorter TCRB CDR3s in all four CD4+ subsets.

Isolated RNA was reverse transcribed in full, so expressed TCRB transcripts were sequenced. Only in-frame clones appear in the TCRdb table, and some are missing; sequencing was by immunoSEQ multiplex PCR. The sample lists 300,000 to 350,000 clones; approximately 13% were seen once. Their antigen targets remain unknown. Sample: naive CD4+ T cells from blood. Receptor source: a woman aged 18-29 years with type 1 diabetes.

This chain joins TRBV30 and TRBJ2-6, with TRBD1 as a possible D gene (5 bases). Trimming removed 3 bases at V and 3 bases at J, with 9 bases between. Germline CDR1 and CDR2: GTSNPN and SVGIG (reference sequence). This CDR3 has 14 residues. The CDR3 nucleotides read TGTGCCTGGAGAGCCCAGGGTGGGGCCAACGTCCTGACTTTC. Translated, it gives CAWRAQGGANVLTF.

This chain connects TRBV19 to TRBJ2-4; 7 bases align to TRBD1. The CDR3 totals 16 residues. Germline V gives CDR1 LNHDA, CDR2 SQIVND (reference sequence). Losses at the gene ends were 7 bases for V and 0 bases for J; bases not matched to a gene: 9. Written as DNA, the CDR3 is TGTGCCAGTACCCCGACCGGGACAGTAGCCAAAAACATTCAGTACTTC. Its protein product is CASTPTGTVAKNIQYF.

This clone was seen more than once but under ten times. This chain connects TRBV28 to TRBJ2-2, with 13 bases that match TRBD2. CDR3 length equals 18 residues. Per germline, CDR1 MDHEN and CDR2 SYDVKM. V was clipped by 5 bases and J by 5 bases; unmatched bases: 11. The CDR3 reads CASSTAGTSGTRTGELFF. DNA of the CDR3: TGTGCCAGCAGTACCGCCGGGACTAGCGGGACGAGAACCGGGGAGCTGTTTTTT.

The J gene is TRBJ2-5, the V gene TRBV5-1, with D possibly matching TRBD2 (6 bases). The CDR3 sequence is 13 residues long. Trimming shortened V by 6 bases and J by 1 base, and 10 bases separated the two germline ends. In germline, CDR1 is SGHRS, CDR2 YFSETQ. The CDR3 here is CASTGTPQETQYF. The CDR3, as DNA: TGCGCCAGCACGGGGACTCCCCAAGAGACCCAGTACTTC.

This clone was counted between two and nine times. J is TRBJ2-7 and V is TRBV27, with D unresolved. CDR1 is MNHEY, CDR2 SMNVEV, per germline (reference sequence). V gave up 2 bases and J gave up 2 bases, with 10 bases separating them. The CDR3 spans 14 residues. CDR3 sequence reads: CASSLTLSPYEQYF. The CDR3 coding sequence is TGTGCCAGCAGTTTAACTCTGTCACCCTACGAGCAGTACTTC.

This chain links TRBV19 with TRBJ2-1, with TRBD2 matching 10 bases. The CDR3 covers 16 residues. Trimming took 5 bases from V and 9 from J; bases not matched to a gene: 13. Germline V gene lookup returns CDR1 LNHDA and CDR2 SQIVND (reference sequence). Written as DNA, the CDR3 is TGTGCCAGTAGTCCCCTTCCAGCGGGAGGGCCGGGTGAGCAGTTCTTC. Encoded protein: CASSPLPAGGPGEQFF. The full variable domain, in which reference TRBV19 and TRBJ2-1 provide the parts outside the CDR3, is DGGITQSPKYLFRKEGQNVTLSCEQNLNHDAMYWYRQDPGQGLRLIYYSQIVNDFQKGDIAEGYSVSREKKESFPLTVTSAQKNPTAFYLCASSPLPAGGPGEQFFGPGTRLTVL.

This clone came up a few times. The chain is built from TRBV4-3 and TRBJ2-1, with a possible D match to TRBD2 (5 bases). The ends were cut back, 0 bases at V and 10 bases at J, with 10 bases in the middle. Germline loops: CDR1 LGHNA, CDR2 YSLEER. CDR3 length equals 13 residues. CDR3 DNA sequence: TGCGCCAGCAGCCAAGAGCTAGCTTGGGAGCAGTTCTTC. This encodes CASSQELAWEQFF.

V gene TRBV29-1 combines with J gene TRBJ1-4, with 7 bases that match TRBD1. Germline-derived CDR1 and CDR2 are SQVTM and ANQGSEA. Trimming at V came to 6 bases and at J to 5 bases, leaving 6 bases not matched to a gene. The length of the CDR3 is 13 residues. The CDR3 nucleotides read TGCAGCGTCCGGGGACAGCGAAATGAAAAACTGTTTTTT. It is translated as CSVRGQRNEKLFF.

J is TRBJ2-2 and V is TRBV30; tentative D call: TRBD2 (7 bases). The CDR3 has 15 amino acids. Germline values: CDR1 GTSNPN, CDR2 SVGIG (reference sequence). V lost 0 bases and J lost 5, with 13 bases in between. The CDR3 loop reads CAWSVGGAYTGELFF. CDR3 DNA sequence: TGTGCCTGGAGTGTAGGGGGGGCTTATACCGGGGAGCTGTTTTTT.

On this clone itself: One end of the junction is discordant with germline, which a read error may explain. The CDR3 protein is CASSLLGQGKEKLFF. For the CDR3, the DNA is TGTGCCAGCAGCTTATTAGGACAGGGGAAAGAAAAACTGTTTTTT. The chain joins TRBV28 to TRBJ1-4; 9 nucleotides align to TRBD1. The germline gives CDR1 MDHEN, CDR2 SYDVKM. The CDR3 extends over 15 amino acids.

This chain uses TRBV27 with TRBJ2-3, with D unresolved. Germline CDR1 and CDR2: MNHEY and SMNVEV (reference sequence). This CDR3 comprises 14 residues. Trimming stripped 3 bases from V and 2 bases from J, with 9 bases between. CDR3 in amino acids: CASSLGAPTDTQYF. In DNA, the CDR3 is TGTGCCAGCAGTTTGGGCGCCCCCACAGATACGCAGTATTTT.

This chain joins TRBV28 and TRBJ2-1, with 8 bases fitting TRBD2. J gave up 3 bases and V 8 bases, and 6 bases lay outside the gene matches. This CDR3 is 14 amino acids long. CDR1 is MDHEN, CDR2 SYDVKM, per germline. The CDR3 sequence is CASLPGGIYNEQFF. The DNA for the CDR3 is TGTGCCAGCTTACCGGGAGGGATCTACAATGAGCAGTTCTTC. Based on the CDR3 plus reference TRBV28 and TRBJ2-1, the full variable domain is DVKVTQSSRYLVKRTGEKVFLECVQDMDHENMFWYRQDPGLGLRLIYFSYDVKMKEKGDIPEGYSVSREKKERFSLILESASTNQTSMYLCASLPGGIYNEQFFGPGTRLTVL.

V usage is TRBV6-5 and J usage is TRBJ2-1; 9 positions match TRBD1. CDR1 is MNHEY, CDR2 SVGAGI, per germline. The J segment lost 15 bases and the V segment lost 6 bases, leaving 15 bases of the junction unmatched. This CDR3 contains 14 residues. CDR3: CASRLGQGTELPFF. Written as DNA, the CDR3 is TGTGCCAGCAGGCTGGGACAGGGAACGGAACTGCCGTTCTTC.

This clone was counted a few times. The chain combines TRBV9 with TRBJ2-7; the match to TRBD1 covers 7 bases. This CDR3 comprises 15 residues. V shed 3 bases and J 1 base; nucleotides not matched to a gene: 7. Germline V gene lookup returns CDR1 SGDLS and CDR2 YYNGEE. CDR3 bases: TGTGCCAGCAGCGCCCGGGACAGCTTTTCCTACGAGCAGTACTTC. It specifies CASSARDSFSYEQYF. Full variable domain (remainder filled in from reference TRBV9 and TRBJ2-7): DSGVTQTPKHLITATGQRVTLRCSPRSGDLSVYWYQQSLDQGLQFLIQYYNGEERAKGNILERFSAQQFPDLHSELNLSSLELGDSALYFCASSARDSFSYEQYFGPGTRLTVT.

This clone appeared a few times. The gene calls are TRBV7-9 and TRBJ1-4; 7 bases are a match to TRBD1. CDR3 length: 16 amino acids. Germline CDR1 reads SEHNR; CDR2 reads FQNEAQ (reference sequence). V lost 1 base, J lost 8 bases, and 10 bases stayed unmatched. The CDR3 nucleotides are TGTGCCAGCAGCTTAGGAGGTGGACAGGTTGGAGAAAAACTGTTTTTT. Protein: CASSLGGGQVGEKLFF.

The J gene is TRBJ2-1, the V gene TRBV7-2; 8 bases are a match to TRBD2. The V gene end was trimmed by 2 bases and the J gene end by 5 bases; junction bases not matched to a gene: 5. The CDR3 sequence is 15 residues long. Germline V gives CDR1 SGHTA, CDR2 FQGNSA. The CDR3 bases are TGTGCCAGCAGCTTAACAGGACTAGCCAACAATGAGCAGTTCTTC. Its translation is CASSLTGLANNEQFF.

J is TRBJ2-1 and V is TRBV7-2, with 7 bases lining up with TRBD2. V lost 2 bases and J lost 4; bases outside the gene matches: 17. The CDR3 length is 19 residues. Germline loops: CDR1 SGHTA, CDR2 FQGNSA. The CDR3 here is CASSLFLGSGITEYNEQFF. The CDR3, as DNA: TGTGCCAGCAGCTTATTTCTCGGGAGCGGGATTACTGAATACAATGAGCAGTTCTTC. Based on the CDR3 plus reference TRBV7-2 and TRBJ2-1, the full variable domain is GAGVSQSPSNKVTEKGKDVELRCDPISGHTALYWYRQSLGQGLEFLIYFQGNSAPDKSGLPSDRFSAERTGGSVSTLTIQRTQQEDSAVYLCASSLFLGSGITEYNEQFFGPGTRLTVL.

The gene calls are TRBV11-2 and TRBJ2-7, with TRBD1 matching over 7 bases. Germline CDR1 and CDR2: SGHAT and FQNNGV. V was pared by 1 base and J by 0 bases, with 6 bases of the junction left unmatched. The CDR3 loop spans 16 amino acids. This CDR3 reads CASSLGDREISYEQYF. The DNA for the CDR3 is TGTGCCAGCAGCTTAGGCGACAGGGAAATCTCCTACGAGCAGTACTTC.

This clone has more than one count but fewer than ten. The CDR3 loop reads CASSLGQGASYEQYV. The CDR3, as DNA: TGTGCCAGCAGCCTTGGACAGGGGGCCTCCTACGAGCAGTACGTC. The J gene is TRBJ2-7, the V gene TRBV11-2, with 11 bases fitting TRBD1. The CDR3 has 15 amino acids. Losses at the gene ends were 5 bases for V and 0 bases for J; bases not matched to a gene: 3. Per the germline V gene, CDR1 is SGHAT and CDR2 is FQNNGV.

CDR3: CASSWEGAYNEQFF. CDR3 coding DNA: TGTGCCAGCAGCTGGGAGGGCGCCTACAATGAGCAGTTCTTC. V usage is TRBV11-3 and J usage is TRBJ2-1; 7 nucleotides line up with TRBD2. The V segment lost 4 bases and the J segment 2 bases; nucleotides outside the gene matches: 2. The CDR3 spans 14 residues. CDR1 and CDR2 from the germline V gene are SGHNT and YENEEA.

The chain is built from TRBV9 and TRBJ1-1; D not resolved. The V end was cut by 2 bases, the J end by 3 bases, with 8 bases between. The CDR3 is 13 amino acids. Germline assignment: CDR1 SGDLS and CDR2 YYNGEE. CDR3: CASSVFEYTEAFF. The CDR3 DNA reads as TGTGCCAGCAGCGTGTTCGAGTACACTGAAGCTTTCTTT.

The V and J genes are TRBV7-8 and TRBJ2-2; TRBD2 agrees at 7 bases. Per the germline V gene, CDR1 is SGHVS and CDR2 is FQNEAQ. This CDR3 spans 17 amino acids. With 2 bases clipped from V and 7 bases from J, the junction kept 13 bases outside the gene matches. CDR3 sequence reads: CASSLTSLRERNGELFF. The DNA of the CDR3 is TGTGCCAGCAGCTTAACTTCATTGCGGGAGAGGAACGGGGAGCTGTTTTTT.

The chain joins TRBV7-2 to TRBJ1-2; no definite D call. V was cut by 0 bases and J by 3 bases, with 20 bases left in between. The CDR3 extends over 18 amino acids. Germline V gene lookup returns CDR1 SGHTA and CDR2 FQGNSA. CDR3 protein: CASSLAVSLRIGDYGYTF. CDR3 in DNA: TGTGCCAGCAGCTTAGCGGTTTCCCTGCGGATCGGCGACTATGGCTACACCTTC.

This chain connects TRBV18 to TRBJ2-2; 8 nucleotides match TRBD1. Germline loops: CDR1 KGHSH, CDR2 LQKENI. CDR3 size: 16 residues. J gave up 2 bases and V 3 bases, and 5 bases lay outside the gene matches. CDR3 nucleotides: TGTGCCAGCTCACCCAGACAGGGGTCCAACACCGGGGAGCTGTTTTTT. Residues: CASSPRQGSNTGELFF.

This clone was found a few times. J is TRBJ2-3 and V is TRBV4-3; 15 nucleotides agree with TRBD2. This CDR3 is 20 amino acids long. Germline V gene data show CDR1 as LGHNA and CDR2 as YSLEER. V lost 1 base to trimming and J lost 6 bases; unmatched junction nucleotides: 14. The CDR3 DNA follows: TGCGCCAGCAGCCAAGGAAGAACTGCCGGGACTAGCGGGAGGTGGGATACGCAGTATTTT. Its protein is CASSQGRTAGTSGRWDTQYF.

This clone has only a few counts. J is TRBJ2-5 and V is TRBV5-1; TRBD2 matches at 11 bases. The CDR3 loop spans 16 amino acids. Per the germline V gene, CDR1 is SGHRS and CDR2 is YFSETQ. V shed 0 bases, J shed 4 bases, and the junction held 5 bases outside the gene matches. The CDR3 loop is CASSLVLAGEGETQYF. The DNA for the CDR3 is TGCGCCAGCAGCTTGGTACTAGCGGGAGAAGGAGAGACCCAGTACTTC.

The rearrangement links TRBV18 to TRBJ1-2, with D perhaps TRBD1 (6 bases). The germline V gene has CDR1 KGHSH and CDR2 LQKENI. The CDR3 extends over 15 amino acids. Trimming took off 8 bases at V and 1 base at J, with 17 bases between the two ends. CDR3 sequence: CASNAGEEVNYGYTF. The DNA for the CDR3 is TGTGCCAGCAACGCAGGGGAAGAAGTTAACTATGGCTACACCTTC.